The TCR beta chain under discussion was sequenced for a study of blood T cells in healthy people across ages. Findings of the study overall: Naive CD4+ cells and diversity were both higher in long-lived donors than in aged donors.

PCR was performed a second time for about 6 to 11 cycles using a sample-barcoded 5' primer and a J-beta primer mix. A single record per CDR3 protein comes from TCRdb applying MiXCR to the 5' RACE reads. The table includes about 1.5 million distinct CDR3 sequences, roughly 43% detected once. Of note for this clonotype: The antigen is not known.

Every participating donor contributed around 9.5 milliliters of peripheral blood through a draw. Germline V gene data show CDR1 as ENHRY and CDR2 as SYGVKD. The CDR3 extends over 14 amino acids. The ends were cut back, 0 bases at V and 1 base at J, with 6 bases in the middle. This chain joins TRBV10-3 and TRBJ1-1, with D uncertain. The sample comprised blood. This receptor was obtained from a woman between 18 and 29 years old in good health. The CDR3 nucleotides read TGTGCCATCAGTGAGTCTGGGGAGAACACTGAAGCTTTCTTT. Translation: CAISESGENTEAFF.